This T cell receptor (beta chain) was recorded in a study of blood T cell repertoires in COVID-19. The germline V gene encodes CDR1 SGHRS and CDR2 YFSETQ. The junction had 10 bases not matched to a gene; V was cut back by 9 bases and J by 1 base. This CDR3 is built from 16 residues. Sequencing was performed with immunoSEQ multiplex PCR; in TCRdb, only in-frame clones are kept and a portion is missing. The repertoire holds under 350,000 clones, 80% to 90% seen once, with around 4.4% in the top ten. This TCR was sampled from a woman between 40 and 50 years old with acute COVID-19. This rearrangement joins TRBV5-1 to TRBJ1-2; 12 bases are shared with TRBD1. Sequencing was carried out using PBMCs or T cells enriched from blood (not recorded which). The CDR3 DNA sequence: TGCGCCACCCGTAAGGGACAGGGGGCAGGTAACTATGGCTACACCTTC. Translation: CATRKGQGAGNYGYTF.